This TCR beta chain was identified in a study of shared clonotypes between healthy human individuals. Recent acute infections and vaccinations were absent in the healthy HIV-negative adult donors. All of the donors resided in Nashville, Tennessee, and each was a Caucasian adult. Data came from immunoSEQ multiplex PCR; TCRdb stores just in-frame clones and leaves some out. The sample has 450,000 to 500,000 clones, 60% to 80% seen once. This CDR3 comprises 14 residues. V lost 5 bases and J lost 4; bases outside the gene matches: 6. CDR1 is LGHNA, CDR2 YNFKEQ, per germline. This TCR came from a middle-aged woman in good health. Some clones in this sample may be carry-over from other donors' samples. Sequenced input: PBMCs. J is TRBJ2-7 and V is TRBV4-2, with 9 bases matching TRBD1. The CDR3 nucleotides read TGTGCCAGCAGCACCCGACAGGGGGAATACGAGCAGTACTTC. Translating it yields CASSTRQGEYEQYF.